The 25 T cell receptor beta chains in this list originate from one sample, sequenced in a study of CD8+CD57+ T cells in acquired aplastic anemia. Sequencing involved patients with CD8+CD57+ cell expansion previously shown by flow cytometry. Genomic DNA was employed as the template in profiling TCR beta VDJ and CDR3. From the reads, TCRdb called clonotypes with MiXCR, one entry per CDR3 protein. Of over 150,000 distinct CDR3 sequences listed, roughly 65% are singletons. Material for sequencing was sorted CD4+, CD8+, or CD8+CD57+ T cells (not recorded which) from PBMCs. All receptors derive from a human donor with aplastic anemia.

The V and J genes are TRBV7-9 and TRBJ2-7; 7 bases agree with TRBD2. Germline loops: CDR1 SEHNR, CDR2 FQNEAQ (reference sequence). Trimming took 0 bases from V and 5 from J; bases not matched to a gene: 1. This CDR3 contains 13 residues. CDR3 nucleotide sequence: TGTGCCAGCAGCTTAGCGAGCGGGAACGAGCAGTACTTC. Translation gives CASSLASGNEQYF. Together with reference TRBV7-9 and TRBJ2-7, the CDR3 gives the full variable domain: DTGVSQNPRHKITKRGQNVTFRCDPISEHNRLYWYRQTLGQGPEFLTYFQNEAQLEKSRLLSDRFSAERPKGSFSTLEIQRTEQGDSAMYLCASSLASGNEQYFGPGTRLTVT.

The V call is TRBV7-6, the J call TRBJ1-5; 8 nucleotides agree with TRBD1. Unmatched junction bases numbered 12, after V lost 5 bases and J lost 6 bases. The CDR3 is made up of 16 amino acids. CDR1 is SGHVS and CDR2 is FNYEAQ in the germline V gene. For the CDR3, the DNA is TGTGCCAGCAGCCCACTACAGGGGGAGTTTGGTCAGCCCCAGCATTTT. This encodes CASSPLQGEFGQPQHF.

This clonotype was counted between two and nine times. The rearrangement joins TRBV24-1 to TRBJ1-1; TRBD1 might be the D (5 bases). The CDR3 length is 13 residues. The germline CDR1 and CDR2 sequences are KGHDR and SFDVKD. V lost 5 bases and J lost 4, with 10 bases in between. Here the CDR3 DNA reads TGTGCCACCAGTGTTCAGGGCGGCACTGAAGCTTTCTTT. Residues: CATSVQGGTEAFF.

The V gene is TRBV6-5, the J gene TRBJ1-5; 8 nucleotides match TRBD1. In germline, CDR1 is MNHEY, CDR2 SVGAGI. Trimming took 6 bases from V and 6 from J; bases not matched to a gene: 7. The CDR3 is 14 residues long. CDR3 residues: CASSRTGIGQPQHF. The CDR3 bases are TGTGCCAGCAGCAGGACAGGGATAGGTCAGCCCCAGCATTTT.

In its sample, this clonotype was seen many times. V gene TRBV19 combines with J gene TRBJ1-5; D is unclear. The V and J ends lost 2 bases and 0 bases respectively, with 14 bases between them. The CDR3 consists of 17 residues. The germline V gene encodes CDR1 LNHDA and CDR2 SQIVND (reference sequence). CDR3 residues: CASSISSGRYSNQPQHF. CDR3 DNA: TGTGCCAGTAGTATAAGCTCCGGACGGTATAGCAATCAGCCCCAGCATTTT. Filled out from reference TRBV19 and TRBJ1-5, the complete variable domain reads DGGITQSPKYLFRKEGQNVTLSCEQNLNHDAMYWYRQDPGQGLRLIYYSQIVNDFQKGDIAEGYSVSREKKESFPLTVTSAQKNPTAFYLCASSISSGRYSNQPQHFGDGTRLSIL.

The rearrangement joins TRBV24-1 to TRBJ2-5; 7 nucleotides match TRBD1. The germline CDR1 and CDR2 sequences are KGHDR and SFDVKD. V trimming: 3 bases; J trimming: 1 base; junction bases outside the gene matches: 1. The CDR3 is made up of 14 amino acids. DNA of the CDR3: TGTGCCACCAGTGATAGGGACAGCCAAGAGACCCAGTACTTC. It specifies CATSDRDSQETQYF.

This clonotype was observed at least ten times. The DNA for the CDR3 is TGTGCCAGGGCGGACCGCCGTTGGAACTGGGGGTCCTACGAGCAGTACTTC. Translated: CARADRRWNWGSYEQYF. J is TRBJ2-7 and V is TRBV7-9; D tentatively fits TRBD1 or TRBD2 (5 bases each). The CDR3 loop spans 17 amino acids. Trimming took off 9 bases at V and 1 base at J, with 25 bases between the two ends. Germline V gives CDR1 SEHNR, CDR2 FQNEAQ (reference sequence).

This clonotype was recorded many times. The chain combines TRBV7-6 with TRBJ2-7; TRBD1 matches at 9 bases. The germline V gene encodes CDR1 SGHVS and CDR2 FNYEAQ. The length of the CDR3 is 14 residues. The ends lost 5 bases at V and 5 bases at J; junction bases unmatched: 7. The CDR3 loop reads CASSAGTGSDEQYF. As DNA, the CDR3 is TGTGCCAGCAGCGCCGGGACAGGGAGCGACGAGCAGTACTTC.

This clonotype was recorded at least ten times. V gene TRBV5-6 combines with J gene TRBJ2-1, with D possibly TRBD2 on 5 matching bases. Trimming took 4 bases from V and 4 from J, leaving 15 bases between them. Germline values: CDR1 SGHDT, CDR2 YYEEEE. This CDR3 is built from 15 residues. The CDR3 sequence: CASSTGSLFYNEQFF. DNA for the CDR3: TGTGCCAGCAGCACGGGATCGCTATTTTACAATGAGCAGTTCTTC.

The chain couples TRBV2 to TRBJ2-1; 11 bases fit TRBD2. CDR1 SNHLY and CDR2 FYNNEI come from the germline V gene. The CDR3 extends over 15 amino acids. Trimming took 5 bases from V and 8 from J; bases not matched to a gene: 8. The CDR3 DNA reads TGTGCCAGCAGTAATATAGCGGGAGGGCCCGATGAGCAGTTCTTC. It is translated as CASSNIAGGPDEQFF.

The chain links TRBV19 to TRBJ2-7; TRBD1 is a possible D gene (6 bases). Trimming removed 0 bases from V and 4 bases from J, with 10 bases in between. Germline CDR1 and CDR2: LNHDA and SQIVND (reference sequence). This CDR3 is 14 amino acids long. As DNA, the CDR3 is TGTGCCAGTAGTATAGATCTGGGGGCGTACGAGCAGTACTTC. Translated, it gives CASSIDLGAYEQYF.

In this sample, this clonotype turned up once. The chain employs TRBV9 and TRBJ1-5, with D maybe TRBD1 (6 bases). CDR3 length equals 19 residues. V was clipped by 4 bases and J by 0 bases, with 23 bases between them. Germline CDR1 and CDR2: SGDLS and YYNGEE. The CDR3 sequence is CASSLATRGLLFSNQPQHF. The CDR3 nucleotides read TGTGCCAGCAGCTTAGCGACCAGGGGTCTACTTTTTAGCAATCAGCCCCAGCATTTT.

The rearrangement uses TRBV19 and TRBJ2-7, with D possibly being TRBD1 or TRBD2 (5 bases each). This CDR3 region has 13 residues. V shed 4 bases and J shed 0 bases, with 7 bases lying between them. Germline loops: CDR1 LNHDA, CDR2 SQIVND (reference sequence). In DNA, the CDR3 is TGTGCCAGTAGTACAGGGAGCTCCTACGAGCAGTACTTC. Residues: CASSTGSSYEQYF.

This clonotype was recorded once. In nucleotides, the CDR3 is TGTGCCAGCAGCTCCTACCTACTTGACAGGGGACCCACCATATATGGCTACACCTTC. It translates to CASSSYLLDRGPTIYGYTF. V is TRBV7-3 and J is TRBJ1-2, with TRBD1 matching 8 bases. The CDR3 runs 19 residues. Per the germline V gene, CDR1 is SGHTA and CDR2 is FQGTGA. V gave up 4 bases and J gave up 5 bases; unmatched junction bases: 21.

V is TRBV10-3 and J is TRBJ1-1; no reliable D call. V gave up 3 bases and J gave up 2 bases, with 4 bases separating them. This CDR3 contains 12 residues. Germline V gene lookup returns CDR1 ENHRY and CDR2 SYGVKD. As DNA, the CDR3 is TGTGCCATCAGTGAAATTAACACTGAAGCTTTCTTT. This sequence encodes CAISEINTEAFF.

Many counts were recorded for this clonotype. The chain joins TRBV30 to TRBJ2-7; D tentatively reads TRBD1 or TRBD2 (5 bases each). V lost 8 bases and J 2 bases, leaving 7 bases between the germline ends. This CDR3 has 10 amino acids. Germline CDR1 reads GTSNPN; CDR2 reads SVGIG (reference sequence). CDR3 sequence: CAGGTYEQYF. The CDR3, as DNA: TGTGCCGGGGGTACCTACGAGCAGTACTTC.

This clonotype was counted many times. This chain links TRBV20-1 with TRBJ1-1; D is uncertain. This CDR3 is 11 amino acids long. Germline V gives CDR1 DFQATT, CDR2 SNEGSKA (reference sequence). V was trimmed by 6 bases and J by 5 bases, leaving 10 bases between them. Here the CDR3 DNA reads TGCAGTGCCCGGACGGGAACTGAAGCTTTCTTT. It translates to CSARTGTEAFF.

A single count supports this clonotype. The chain carries TRBV2 and TRBJ2-7, with a possible D match to TRBD2 (5 bases). Deletions cut 4 bases from V and 2 bases from J, with 12 bases between. The CDR3 covers 14 residues. Germline V lookup: CDR1 SNHLY, CDR2 FYNNEI. The CDR3 sequence: CASSGSLAAYEQYF. CDR3 nucleotide sequence: TGTGCCAGCAGTGGGAGCCTAGCAGCCTACGAGCAGTACTTC.

This clonotype was picked up many times. The J gene is TRBJ2-3, the V gene TRBV7-9; D could derive from TRBD1 or TRBD2 (5 bases each). V was cut by 8 bases and J by 6 bases, with 18 bases left in between. Germline V gene sequence: CDR1 SEHNR, CDR2 FQNEAQ (reference sequence). The CDR3 sequence is 14 residues long. In DNA, the CDR3 is TGTGCCAGCGGTGATGGGGGTGGAAGGGATACGCAGTATTTT. It translates to CASGDGGGRDTQYF.

The rearrangement links TRBV24-1 to TRBJ2-7; perhaps TRBD1 as D (7 bases). Per germline, CDR1 KGHDR and CDR2 SFDVKD. The CDR3 length is 16 residues. Trimming stripped 2 bases from V and 6 bases from J, with 19 bases between. The CDR3 loop is CATSDSIGTQGGEQYF. CDR3 DNA: TGTGCCACCAGTGATTCTATCGGGACGCAGGGGGGCGAGCAGTACTTC.

Concerning this clonotype itself: This could be a read error, since a much larger clone is one nucleotide away. The J gene is TRBJ2-7, the V gene TRBV7-9, with a possible D match to TRBD1 (5 bases). Germline lookup yields CDR1 SEHNR and CDR2 FQNEAQ (reference sequence). The ends were cut back, 6 bases at V and 3 bases at J, with 15 bases in the middle. The CDR3 has 14 residues. The CDR3 protein is CASSPSTVHYEQYF. The CDR3 DNA reads TGTGCCAGCAGTCCGTCGACAGTTCACTACGAGCAGTACTTC.

The CDR3 DNA is TGTGCCAGTGACTCCATTGGTGGAAACACCATATATTTT. This translates into CASDSIGGNTIYF. The chain uses TRBV19 and TRBJ1-3; D remains unclear. The CDR3 length is 13 residues. Germline V lookup: CDR1 LNHDA, CDR2 SQIVND (reference sequence). The V gene lost 8 bases and the J gene lost 3 bases, with 11 bases spanning the gap. Combining the CDR3 with reference TRBV19 and TRBJ1-3 gives the whole variable domain DGGITQSPKYLFRKEGQNVTLSCEQNLNHDAMYWYRQDPGQGLRLIYYSQIVNDFQKGDIAEGYSVSREKKESFPLTVTSAQKNPTAFYLCASDSIGGNTIYFGEGSWLTVV.

This clonotype was observed a few times. The rearrangement joins TRBV29-1 to TRBJ2-7; D is unclear. The CDR3 is 13 residues long. V was cut by 4 bases and J by 2 bases, with 12 bases left in between. Germline values: CDR1 SQVTM, CDR2 ANQGSEA. The CDR3 is CSVVRSDTYEQYF. CDR3 bases: TGCAGCGTTGTTCGGTCTGACACCTACGAGCAGTACTTC.

In this sample, this clonotype turned up many times. This sequence joins TRBV20-1 and TRBJ2-3; D ambiguous. CDR1 DFQATT and CDR2 SNEGSKA come from the germline V gene (reference sequence). CDR3 length equals 13 residues. V gave up 7 bases and J gave up 0 bases, with 11 bases separating them. CDR3 residues: CSDRRPSTDTQYF. The CDR3 DNA reads TGCAGTGATAGGAGACCGAGCACAGATACGCAGTATTTT.

The chain employs TRBV25-1 and TRBJ2-6; D remains ambiguous. The CDR3 spans 17 residues. V was pared by 2 bases and J by 2 bases, with 13 bases between. In germline, CDR1 is MGHDK, CDR2 SYGVNS. This CDR3 is CASSEDGRRTGANVLTF. As DNA, the CDR3 is TGTGCCAGCAGTGAAGATGGCCGGAGAACTGGGGCCAACGTCCTGACTTTC.